This record looks at one T cell receptor beta chain sequence and its context. The antigen is unknown. Looked up from germline, CDR1 is SGHRS and CDR2 is YFSETQ. V lost 2 bases, J lost 3 bases, and 6 bases stayed unmatched. The CDR3 loop spans 16 amino acids. Primers: 60 Vbeta forward and 13 Jbeta reverse. TCRdb's copy holds only in-frame clones and misses some; the assay was immunoSEQ multiplex PCR. Among 150,000 to 200,000 clones listed, approximately 79% were seen once. These data come from a study of cytomegalovirus exposure and HLA in healthy donors. Turning to the study itself: Early on, a data release was issued that held some 85 million unique TCRs from HLA-typed donors. General observations from the study: As a later analysis showed, a missense DCLRE1C variant was linked to trimming of TCR beta V- and J-genes. In a later analysis, HLA-associated beta chains showed higher expansion and lower generation probabilities than comparable chains. Presence/absence analysis assumed near-uniform sequencing depth across donors.

This chain links TRBV5-1 with TRBJ2-2; TRBD1 matches 8 bases. This TCR came from a man in his forties in good health and CMV-seropositive. The sample comprised PBMCs. The CDR3 DNA sequence: TGCGCCAGCAGCTTTGCCGGACAGGGCTACACCGGGGAGCTGTTTTTT. Amino acids: CASSFAGQGYTGELFF.